Presented here are 9 T cell receptor beta chains from one specimen sequenced in a study of shared clonotypes between healthy human individuals. Some clones are missing from TCRdb's copy, which holds only in-frame ones; the method was immunoSEQ multiplex PCR. In the table there are 1 million to 1.3 million clones, around 78% of which are singletons. Sample: memory CD4+ T cells from PBMCs. Subset in this sample: CD45RA-negative fraction. These receptors were taken from a man aged 18-30 years in good health. Some clones in this sample may be carry-over from other donors' samples.

Only one count was recorded for this clone. The chain is built from TRBV30 and TRBJ1-5; 7 bases match TRBD1. The junction had 10 bases not matched to a gene; V was cut back by 2 bases and J by 9 bases. The CDR3 runs to 14 residues. Per the germline V gene, CDR1 is GTSNPN and CDR2 is SVGIG (reference sequence). The DNA of the CDR3 is TGTGCCTGGAGTCCCACAGGGGTTCGGGCGCCCCAGCATTTT. The encoded protein is CAWSPTGVRAPQHF.

This sequence joins TRBV7-3 and TRBJ2-5; 7 bases line up with TRBD1. CDR1 is SGHTA and CDR2 is FQGTGA in the germline V gene. This CDR3 contains 17 residues. J was trimmed by 1 base and V by 0 bases; bases with no gene match: 8. Here the CDR3 reads CASSLTGGPLIQETQYF. For the CDR3, the DNA is TGTGCCAGCAGCTTAACAGGGGGCCCCTTGATCCAAGAGACCCAGTACTTC.

V is TRBV9 and J is TRBJ1-4; no firm D call. The CDR3 is made up of 15 amino acids. The germline CDR1 and CDR2 sequences are SGDLS and YYNGEE. The V and J ends lost 0 bases and 6 bases respectively, with 12 bases between them. The CDR3: CASSVAEVGDEKLFF. In DNA, the CDR3 is TGTGCCAGCAGCGTAGCGGAGGTCGGGGATGAAAAACTGTTTTTT.

The rearrangement joins TRBV9 to TRBJ1-3, with D uncertain. This CDR3 contains 16 residues. Germline V gives CDR1 SGDLS, CDR2 YYNGEE. V was trimmed by 0 bases and J by 2 bases, leaving 12 bases between them. As DNA, the CDR3 is TGTGCCAGCAGCGTAGGCGTAGCTTTTGCTGGAAACACCATATATTTT. It translates to CASSVGVAFAGNTIYF.

The gene calls are TRBV13 and TRBJ2-7; D gene ambiguous. The germline CDR1 and CDR2 sequences are PRHDT and FYEKMQ (reference sequence). The CDR3 is made up of 11 amino acids. V gave up 5 bases and J gave up 4 bases, with 6 bases separating them. Here the CDR3 DNA reads TGTGCCAGCAGCACTCAGTACGAGCAGTACTTC. This sequence encodes CASSTQYEQYF. The complete variable domain, with remaining parts taken from reference TRBV13 and TRBJ2-7, reads AAGVIQSPRHLIKEKRETATLKCYPIPRHDTVYWYQQGPGQDPQFLISFYEKMQSDKGSIPDRFSAQQFSDYHSELNMSSLELGDSALYFCASSTQYEQYFGPGTRLTVT.

J is TRBJ2-2 and V is TRBV7-9; TRBD1 is a possible D gene (5 bases). Trimming took off 5 bases at V and 3 bases at J, with 10 bases between the two ends. CDR3 length: 14 amino acids. Looked up from germline, CDR1 is SEHNR and CDR2 is FQNEAQ (reference sequence). The CDR3 nucleotides are TGTGCCAGCAGCCCGGACACGGACACCGGGGAGCTGTTTTTT. Amino acids: CASSPDTDTGELFF. The full variable domain, rest sourced from reference TRBV7-9 and TRBJ2-2, is DTGVSQNPRHKITKRGQNVTFRCDPISEHNRLYWYRQTLGQGPEFLTYFQNEAQLEKSRLLSDRFSAERPKGSFSTLEIQRTEQGDSAMYLCASSPDTDTGELFFGEGSRLTVL.

The chain combines TRBV15 with TRBJ1-2, with D perhaps matching TRBD1 (5 bases). The length of the CDR3 is 13 residues. The germline gives CDR1 LNHNV, CDR2 YYDKDF (reference sequence). Trimming removed 3 bases from V and 4 bases from J, with 9 bases in between. CDR3 sequence reads: CATSRGLSYGYTF. The CDR3 DNA follows: TGTGCCACCAGCAGGGGACTGAGCTATGGCTACACCTTC.

The rearrangement links TRBV5-1 to TRBJ2-7, with 9 bases fitting TRBD1. The CDR3 has 15 residues. V was pared by 2 bases and J by 2 bases, with 5 bases of the junction left unmatched. Germline CDR1 reads SGHRS; CDR2 reads YFSETQ. The chain's CDR3 is CASSFGQGSAYEQYF. The CDR3 nucleotides are TGCGCCAGCAGCTTTGGACAGGGGTCGGCCTACGAGCAGTACTTC.

As DNA, the CDR3 is TGTGCCAGCAGTTCCTCCTCGACAGGGGGCAACGGGGAGCTGTTTTTT. Translating gives CASSSSSTGGNGELFF. The chain combines TRBV28 with TRBJ2-2, with 10 bases matching TRBD1. With 4 bases clipped from V and 7 bases from J, the junction kept 9 bases outside the gene matches. Looked up from germline, CDR1 is MDHEN and CDR2 is SYDVKM. The CDR3 is made up of 16 amino acids.